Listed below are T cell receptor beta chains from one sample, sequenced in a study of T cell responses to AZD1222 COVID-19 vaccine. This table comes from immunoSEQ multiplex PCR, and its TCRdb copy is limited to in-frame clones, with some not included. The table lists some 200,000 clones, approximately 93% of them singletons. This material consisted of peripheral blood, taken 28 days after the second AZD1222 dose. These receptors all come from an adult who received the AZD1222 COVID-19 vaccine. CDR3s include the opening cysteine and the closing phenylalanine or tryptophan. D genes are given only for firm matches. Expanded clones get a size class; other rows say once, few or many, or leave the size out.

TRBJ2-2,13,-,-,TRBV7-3,TGTGCCAGCGCGGTCACCGGAGGCGGGGAGCTGTTTTTT,CASAVTGGGELFF
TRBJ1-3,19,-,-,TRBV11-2,TGTGCCAGCAGCTTAGCTCCTACCTTAACTGCGAGCTCTGGAAACACCATATATTTT,CASSLAPTLTASSGNTIYF
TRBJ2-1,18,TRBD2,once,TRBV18,TGTGCCAGCTCACCACAGTCAACGACTAGCGGGGCTGGGGATGAGCAGTTCTTC,CASSPQSTTSGAGDEQFF
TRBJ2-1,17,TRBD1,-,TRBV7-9,TGTGCCAGCAGCATCAGCGGTGACAGGGGGCGCCGGCATGAGCAGTTCTTC,CASSISGDRGRRHEQFF
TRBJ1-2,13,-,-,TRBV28,TGTGCCAGCAGTCAAATAGGACCCCTCGGCTACACCTTC,CASSQIGPLGYTF
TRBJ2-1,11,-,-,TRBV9,TGTGCCAGCAGCGTCGGGGATGAGCAGTTCTTC,CASSVGDEQFF
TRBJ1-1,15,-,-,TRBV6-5,TGTGCCAGCAGTTACTCGAGTTCCAGGGACACTGAAGCTTTCTTT,CASSYSSSRDTEAFF
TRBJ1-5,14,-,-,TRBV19,TGTGCCAGTAGTATAGAACAGGGCTATCAGCCCCAGCATTTT,CASSIEQGYQPQHF
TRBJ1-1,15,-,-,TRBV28,TGTGCCAGCAGTAGGTCCCCCACGGGGAACACTGAAGCTTTCTTT,CASSRSPTGNTEAFF
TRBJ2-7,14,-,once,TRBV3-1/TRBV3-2,TGTGCCAGCAGCCAGCTGGGACCAGCATACGAGCAGTACTTC,CASSQLGPAYEQYF
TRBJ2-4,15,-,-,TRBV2,TGTGCCAGCAGTGACGCGGGGATAGCCAAAAACATTCAGTACTTC,CASSDAGIAKNIQYF
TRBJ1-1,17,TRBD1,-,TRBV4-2,TGTGCCAGCAGCCAAGCGGCTACAGGGGTGGCGAGCACTGAAGCTTTCTTT,CASSQAATGVASTEAFF
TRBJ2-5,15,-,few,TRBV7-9,TGTGCCAGCAGCTTAGTGGGGCAACCCCAAGAGACCCAGTACTTC,CASSLVGQPQETQYF
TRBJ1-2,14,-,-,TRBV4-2,TGTGCCAGCAGAGGAGGAAATTCTGAGGATGGCTACACCTTC,CASRGGNSEDGYTF
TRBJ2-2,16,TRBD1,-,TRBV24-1,TGTGCCACCAGTGAGCCGGGACAGGGAAACACCGGGGAGCTGTTTTTT,CATSEPGQGNTGELFF
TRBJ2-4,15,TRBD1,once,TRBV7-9,TGTGCCAGCAGGTCCGACAGGGTCGGCAAAAACATTCAGTACTTC,CASRSDRVGKNIQYF
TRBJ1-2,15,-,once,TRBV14,TGTGCCAGCAGCCAAGAAAGAGAGACGTACTATGGCTACACCTTC,CASSQERETYYGYTF
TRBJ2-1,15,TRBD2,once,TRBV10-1,TGCGCCAGCAGTGCTCGGGAGGCCGCCTACAATGAGCAGTTCTTC,CASSAREAAYNEQFF
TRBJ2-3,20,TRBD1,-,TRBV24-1,TGTGCCACCAGTGATTCGTCGGGCGGGACAGGGTCCCCTCTCCGCCATACGCAGTATTTT,CATSDSSGGTGSPLRHTQYF
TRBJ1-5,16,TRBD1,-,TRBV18,TGTGCCAGCTCACCACCGGGAGGAGGGGGCGGCCAGCCCCAGCATTTT,CASSPPGGGGGQPQHF
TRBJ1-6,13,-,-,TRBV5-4,TGTGCCAGCAGCTTGGGGTCTGATTCACCCCTCCACTTT,CASSLGSDSPLHF
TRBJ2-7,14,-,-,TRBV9,TGTGCCAGCAGCGTAGGATTTGAGGCAGATAAGCAGTACTTC,CASSVGFEADKQYF
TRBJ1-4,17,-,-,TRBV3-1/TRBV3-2,TGTGCCAGCAGCCATTGGGTGACGGCAGTACCAGCTGAAAAACTGTTTTTT,CASSHWVTAVPAEKLFF
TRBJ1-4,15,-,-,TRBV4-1,TGCGCCAGCAGCCATGCGCCTGGGGCGTGGGAAAAACTGTTTTTT,CASSHAPGAWEKLFF
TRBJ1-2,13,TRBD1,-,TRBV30,TGTGCCTGGACCAGGGGGCTGCCCTATGGCTACACCTTC,CAWTRGLPYGYTF
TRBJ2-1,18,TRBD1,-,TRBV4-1,TGCGCCAGCAGCCACCCCGTCCGGGACAGGGGGCCTCGAAATGAGCAGTTCTTC,CASSHPVRDRGPRNEQFF
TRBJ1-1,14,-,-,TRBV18,TGTGCCAGCTCACCACAGGGGGGAGGGTCTGAAGCTTTCTTT,CASSPQGGGSEAFF
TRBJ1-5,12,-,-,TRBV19,TGTGCCTCTGGACCCTTCAATCAGCCCCAGCATTTT,CASGPFNQPQHF
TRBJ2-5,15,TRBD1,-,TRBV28,TGTGCCAGCAGCATGACAGGGGGCAGGGAAGAGACCCAGTACTTC,CASSMTGGREETQYF
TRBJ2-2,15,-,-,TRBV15,TGTGCCACCAGCACCGAGTGGCAGGTCTCCGGGGAGCTGTTTTTT,CATSTEWQVSGELFF
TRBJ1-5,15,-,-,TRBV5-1,TGCGCCAGCAGCCCTTTGGGGGATAGCAATCAGCCCCAGCATTTT,CASSPLGDSNQPQHF
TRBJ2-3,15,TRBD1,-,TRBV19,TGTGCCAGTAGTAACGACAGGGGTTTAGCAGATACGCAGTATTTT,CASSNDRGLADTQYF
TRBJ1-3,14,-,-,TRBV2,TGTGCCAGCAGTGTAAGCGCGCCTGGAAACACCATATATTTT,CASSVSAPGNTIYF
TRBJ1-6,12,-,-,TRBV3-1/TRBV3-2,TGTGCCAGCAGCCAAGGGTCGTCACCCCTCCACTTT,CASSQGSSPLHF
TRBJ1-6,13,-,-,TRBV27,TGTGCCAGCAGCCGGGGGGGGAATTCACCCCTCCACTTT,CASSRGGNSPLHF
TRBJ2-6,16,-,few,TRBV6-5,TGTGCCAGCAGTTACGACGGGGGTGGCGGGGCCAACGTCCTGACTTTC,CASSYDGGGGANVLTF
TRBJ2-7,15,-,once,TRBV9,TGTGCCAGCAGCCCGAGGGGACAATCAGTCTACGAGCAGTACTTC,CASSPRGQSVYEQYF
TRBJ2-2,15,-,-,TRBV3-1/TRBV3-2,TGTGCCAGCAGCCAGGGGGACACCCGCACCGGGGAGCTGTTTTTT,CASSQGDTRTGELFF
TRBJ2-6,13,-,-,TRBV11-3,TGTGCCAGCGGACCAGGGGGGGCCAACGTCCTGACTTTC,CASGPGGANVLTF
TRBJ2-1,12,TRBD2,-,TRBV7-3,TGTGCCAGCACCAGCGGGGACAATGAGCAGTTCTTC,CASTSGDNEQFF
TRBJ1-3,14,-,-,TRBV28,TGTGCCAGCAGTTTATCCGCCAAGGGGAACACCATATATTTT,CASSLSAKGNTIYF
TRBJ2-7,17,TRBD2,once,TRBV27,TGTGCCAGCAGTTTTTCAGCGGGAGCCCTCTTCTCCTACGAGCAGTACTTC,CASSFSAGALFSYEQYF
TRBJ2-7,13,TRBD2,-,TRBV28,TGTGCCAGCAGCCACGGCGGGAGGTACGAGCAGTACTTC,CASSHGGRYEQYF
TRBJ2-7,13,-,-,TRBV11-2,TGTGCCAGCAGCTTAGCGGGCCAGACTCAGCAGTACTTC,CASSLAGQTQQYF
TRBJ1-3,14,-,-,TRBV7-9,TGTGCCAGCAGCTTTTCGGCCTCTGGAAACACCATATATTTT,CASSFSASGNTIYF
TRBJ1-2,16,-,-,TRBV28,TGTGCCAGCAGTTTTCTTGACAGGTCGACCTCCTATGGCTACACCTTC,CASSFLDRSTSYGYTF
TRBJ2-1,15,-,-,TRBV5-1,TGCGCCAGCAGCTTAGCGGACAGCTCCTACAATGAGCAGTTCTTC,CASSLADSSYNEQFF
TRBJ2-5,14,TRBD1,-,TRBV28,TGTGCCAGCAGTTGGGACAGGGGGCGCGAGACCCAGTACTTC,CASSWDRGRETQYF
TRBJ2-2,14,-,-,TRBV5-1,TGCGCCAGCAGCTTTCTAATTAGCACCGGGGAGCTGTTTTTT,CASSFLISTGELFF
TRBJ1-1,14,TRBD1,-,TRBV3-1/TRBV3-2,TGTGCCAGCAGTCGGGACAGGGGAATCACTGAAGCTTTCTTT,CASSRDRGITEAFF
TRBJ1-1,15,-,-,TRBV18,TGTGCCAGCTCACCACCGCCGGGAACGAACACTGAAGCTTTCTTT,CASSPPPGTNTEAFF